The 20 T cell receptor beta chains reported below all come from one sample, sequenced in a study of T cell responses to AZD1222 COVID-19 vaccine (dated by TCRdb to about 2021). According to the study, the label for this sample's time point signals: about 28 days (+/-7) after the second vaccine dose. Receptor libraries were prepared by the immunoSEQ multiplex PCR assay. TCRdb carries this immuneACCESS record with in-frame sequences only. Its versions omit some clonotypes, under half of them owing to an unresolved V gene in the studies checked, with the rest unexplained. The sample yields 130,000 or so clones; about 88% were counted once. The ten most abundant clones make up over 9% of the sample. The specimen comprised peripheral blood, sampled 28 days after the second AZD1222 dose. These receptors all stem from an adult who received the AZD1222 COVID-19 vaccine.

This chain connects TRBV15 to TRBJ1-5; D gene ambiguous. CDR3 size: 16 residues. Germline CDR1 LNHNV, CDR2 YYDKDF (reference sequence). V was pared by 0 bases and J by 4 bases, with 13 bases between. CDR3 sequence (DNA): TGTGCCACCAGCAGAGACGGGCGGGGAGGAAATCAGCCCCAGCATTTT. Translation: CATSRDGRGGNQPQHF.

Comments on this clone: Other nucleotide sequences from this sample produce the same CDR3. The CDR3 loop reads CASSPGQYYGYTF. Here the CDR3 DNA reads TGTGCCAGTAGTCCCGGACAGTACTATGGCTACACCTTC. The chain links TRBV19 to TRBJ1-2; tentative D call: TRBD1 (6 bases). Germline assignment: CDR1 LNHDA and CDR2 SQIVND (reference sequence). V gave up 5 bases and J gave up 3 bases, with 10 bases separating them. This CDR3 has 13 amino acids. Full variable domain (missing parts from reference TRBV19 and TRBJ1-2): DGGITQSPKYLFRKEGQNVTLSCEQNLNHDAMYWYRQDPGQGLRLIYYSQIVNDFQKGDIAEGYSVSREKKESFPLTVTSAQKNPTAFYLCASSPGQYYGYTFGSGTRLTVV.

The chain combines TRBV5-1 with TRBJ2-7; 9 bases map to TRBD1. V lost 4 bases and J lost 6; bases outside the gene matches: 11. In germline, CDR1 is SGHRS, CDR2 YFSETQ. The CDR3 is made up of 15 amino acids. CDR3 in DNA: TGCGCCAGCAGCCCCCGTCCCGGGACAGGGTCCGAGCAGTACTTC. Amino acids: CASSPRPGTGSEQYF.

This clone was seen a single time. The genes are TRBV5-1 and TRBJ2-2; perhaps TRBD2 as D (5 bases). The V end lost 10 bases, the J end lost 7 bases, and 20 bases lay between the germline ends. The CDR3 runs 14 residues. Germline CDR1 is SGHRS and CDR2 is YFSETQ. CDR3 region: CAGRGLPAVGELFF. The CDR3 bases are TGCGCCGGCCGCGGACTCCCGGCGGTCGGGGAGCTGTTTTTT. The whole variable domain, filled in from reference TRBV5-1 and TRBJ2-2, reads KAGVTQTPRYLIKTRGQQVTLSCSPISGHRSVSWYQQTPGQGLQFLFEYFSETQRNKGNFPGRFSGRQFSNSRSEMNVSTLELGDSALYLCAGRGLPAVGELFFGEGSRLTVL.

The rearrangement uses TRBV6-5 and TRBJ2-5; D gene unclear. V lost 2 bases, J lost 5 bases, and 12 bases lay in between. From germline, CDR1 is MNHEY and CDR2 SVGAGI. The CDR3 spans 14 residues. This chain's CDR3 is CASSYDDVGETQYF. Here the CDR3 DNA reads TGTGCCAGCAGTTACGATGATGTAGGGGAGACCCAGTACTTC.

The V and J genes are TRBV9 and TRBJ1-1; D call uncertain. The CDR3 sequence is 12 residues long. Deletions cut 3 bases from V and 3 bases from J, with 6 bases between. The V gene's germline CDR1 is SGDLS and CDR2 YYNGEE. The CDR3 loop is CASSGGDTEAFF. The DNA for the CDR3 is TGTGCCAGCAGCGGTGGGGACACTGAAGCTTTCTTT.

This clone was counted once. The rearrangement links TRBV7-8 to TRBJ1-1, with 8 bases fitting TRBD1. The V gene's germline CDR1 is SGHVS and CDR2 FQNEAQ. The CDR3 runs to 12 residues. J was trimmed by 7 bases and V by 4 bases; bases with no gene match: 2. CDR3 nucleotide sequence: TGTGCCAGCAGCTCGGACAGGGATGAAGCTTTCTTT. Translating it yields CASSSDRDEAFF.

The V gene is TRBV27, the J gene TRBJ1-2, with D possibly matching TRBD1 (6 bases). The germline V gene has CDR1 MNHEY and CDR2 SMNVEV (reference sequence). The CDR3 spans 14 residues. Trimming cost V 2 bases and J 6 bases, with 13 bases left between them. CDR3 DNA sequence: TGTGCCAGCAGTTTAATCGGGGGGCGCGATGGCTACACCTTC. It yields the protein CASSLIGGRDGYTF.

J is TRBJ1-2 and V is TRBV12-3 or TRBV12-4, with TRBD1 matching 8 bases. The CDR3 sequence is 12 residues long. Trimming took 4 bases from V and 6 from J; bases not matched to a gene: 1. The CDR3 region is CASSSTGDGYTF. The CDR3 region has the DNA TGTGCCAGCAGTTCGACAGGGGATGGCTACACCTTC.

The chain has TRBV3-1 (or the pseudogene TRBV3-2) and TRBJ1-3, with 7 bases matching TRBD1. The CDR3 is 15 residues long. Germline CDR1 and CDR2: LGHDT and YNNKEL (reference sequence). J was trimmed by 7 bases and V by 0 bases; bases with no gene match: 6. The CDR3 bases are TGTGCCAGCAGCCAAGAAGGAGGGGGCGGTAACACCATATATTTT. Its translation: CASSQEGGGGNTIYF.

V is TRBV4-2 and J is TRBJ1-4; no firm D call. Germline V gives CDR1 LGHNA, CDR2 YNFKEQ. The CDR3 spans 19 residues. Deletions cut 1 base from V and 9 bases from J, with 27 bases between. This chain's CDR3 is CASSQGPASDGLRRKKLFF. The CDR3 coding sequence is TGTGCCAGCAGCCAAGGCCCCGCGTCCGACGGACTACGAAGGAAAAAACTGTTTTTT.

A note on this clone: This CDR3 is also generated by other DNA sequences in the sample. The rearrangement joins TRBV10-3 to TRBJ2-1, with 9 nucleotides matching TRBD2. The germline V gene encodes CDR1 ENHRY and CDR2 SYGVKD. This CDR3 region has 17 residues. J was trimmed by 5 bases and V by 0 bases; bases with no gene match: 8. The CDR3 spells CAISESQASGDHNEQFF. The CDR3 DNA follows: TGTGCCATCAGTGAGTCGCAGGCTAGCGGGGATCACAATGAGCAGTTCTTC.

The rearrangement uses TRBV4-1 and TRBJ1-1; 9 bases are shared with TRBD1. The CDR3 loop spans 18 amino acids. Germline V CDR1 and CDR2: MGHRA, YSYEKL. Unmatched junction bases numbered 8, after V lost 0 bases and J lost 0 bases. The DNA for the CDR3 is TGCGCCAGCAGCCAAGAGGACAGGGGTATCTCGATGAACACTGAAGCTTTCTTT. The encoded protein is CASSQEDRGISMNTEAFF.

The CDR3 DNA reads TGTGCCACCAGTGCCGGGGGGGGACCAGATCGAGGGCAGTTCTTC. Protein product: CATSAGGGPDRGQFF. V is TRBV24-1 and J is TRBJ2-1; 8 bases are shared with TRBD2. With V trimmed by 5 bases and J by 12 bases, 14 bases remained unmatched. Per germline, CDR1 KGHDR and CDR2 SFDVKD. This CDR3 contains 15 residues.

The gene calls are TRBV18 and TRBJ1-1; 10 nucleotides align to TRBD1. Germline V gene sequence: CDR1 KGHSH, CDR2 LQKENI. Unmatched junction bases numbered 8, after V lost 5 bases and J lost 2 bases. CDR3 size: 16 residues. CDR3 bases: TGTGCCAGCTCATCCGGACAGGGGGGGGGAAACACTGAAGCTTTCTTT. This encodes CASSSGQGGGNTEAFF.

In its sample, this clone was seen once. The V and J genes are TRBV11-2 and TRBJ2-5; either TRBD1 or TRBD2 may fit D (5 bases each). The CDR3 consists of 13 residues. Per the germline V gene, CDR1 is SGHAT and CDR2 is FQNNGV. V lost 0 bases to trimming and J lost 13 bases, with 15 bases between them. The CDR3 protein is CASSLEGSGRRYF. In DNA, the CDR3 is TGTGCCAGCAGCTTAGAGGGTTCGGGACGTCGGTACTTC.

The gene calls are TRBV6-5 and TRBJ1-4, with 8 bases identical to TRBD1. CDR1 and CDR2 from the germline V gene are MNHEY and SVGAGI. V shed 6 bases, J shed 8 bases, and the junction held 11 bases outside the gene matches. This CDR3 spans 15 amino acids. As DNA, the CDR3 is TGTGCCAGCAGCCCCCTGCAGGGGGCTGGGGAAAAACTGTTTTTT. It encodes CASSPLQGAGEKLFF.

The chain recombines TRBV19 with TRBJ2-7; 7 bases map to TRBD1. The CDR3 consists of 18 residues. Trimming took 0 bases from V and 3 from J; bases not matched to a gene: 14. Germline V lookup: CDR1 LNHDA, CDR2 SQIVND (reference sequence). The CDR3 nucleotides are TGTGCCAGTAGTATAGAAGGTGGCGGACAGGCGACCGTCTACGAGCAGTACTTC. Residues: CASSIEGGGQATVYEQYF.

The V and J genes are TRBV5-1 and TRBJ2-5; TRBD1 agrees at 7 bases. Germline values: CDR1 SGHRS, CDR2 YFSETQ. Unmatched junction bases numbered 7, after V lost 0 bases and J lost 5 bases. The CDR3 sequence is 15 residues long. CDR3 protein: CASSLATGIGETQYF. In DNA form, the CDR3 reads TGCGCCAGCAGCTTGGCGACAGGGATTGGGGAGACCCAGTACTTC.

The chain links TRBV29-1 to TRBJ2-3; maybe TRBD1 (5 bases). There are 13 residues in the CDR3. CDR1 and CDR2 from the germline V gene are SQVTM and ANQGSEA. Trimming took off 8 bases at V and 4 bases at J, with 16 bases between the two ends. The CDR3 DNA reads TGCAGCCTCAGGGATCGTAGGTCAGATACGCAGTATTTT. Residues: CSLRDRRSDTQYF.